This entry lists 30 T cell receptor beta chains sequenced from one sample in a study of somatic mutations in cytotoxic T cells in rheumatoid arthritis. Using immunoSEQ multiplex PCR, the repertoire was profiled, and TCRdb retains in-frame clones only, with some absent. Among 14,000 or so clones listed, 74% were seen once. Source material: CD8+ T cells sorted from blood. These receptors were collected from an adult with rheumatoid arthritis.

V and J are TRBV15 and TRBJ1-1; 9 nucleotides match TRBD1. J was trimmed by 5 bases and V by 5 bases; bases with no gene match: 3. CDR3 length: 13 amino acids. Looked up from germline, CDR1 is LNHNV and CDR2 is YYDKDF (reference sequence). The CDR3 spells CATSYRGQTEAFF. In DNA, the CDR3 is TGTGCCACCAGCTACAGGGGGCAAACTGAAGCTTTCTTT.

The rearrangement joins TRBV28 to TRBJ1-4, with D possibly matching TRBD1 (6 bases). The CDR3 has 15 residues. The V end lost 6 bases, the J end lost 7 bases, and 18 bases lay between the germline ends. Germline loops: CDR1 MDHEN, CDR2 SYDVKM. Here the CDR3 DNA reads TGTGCCAGCAGAAGAGCACAGGGACCGGGTGAAAAACTGTTTTTT. Protein product: CASRRAQGPGEKLFF.

This clone was observed once. The chain links TRBV15 to TRBJ1-2; D not certain. This CDR3 spans 14 amino acids. CDR1 and CDR2 from the germline V gene are LNHNV and YYDKDF (reference sequence). The V end lost 7 bases, the J end lost 0 bases, and 12 bases lay between the germline ends. This CDR3 is CATNLGKANYGYTF. CDR3 coding DNA: TGTGCCACCAATTTGGGGAAAGCTAACTATGGCTACACCTTC.

The J gene is TRBJ2-7, the V gene TRBV9, with D perhaps matching TRBD1 or TRBD2 (7 bases each). V lost 3 bases, J lost 0 bases, and 16 bases lay in between. The CDR3 consists of 16 residues. Germline V lookup: CDR1 SGDLS, CDR2 YYNGEE. The CDR3 loop is CASSAQGGSPSYEQYF. For the CDR3, the DNA is TGTGCCAGCAGCGCTCAGGGGGGGAGTCCCTCCTACGAGCAGTACTTC.

The rearrangement uses TRBV9 and TRBJ2-3; 7 bases are a match to TRBD2. V lost 4 bases to trimming and J lost 2 bases; unmatched junction nucleotides: 4. The CDR3 extends over 14 amino acids. Germline V CDR1 and CDR2: SGDLS, YYNGEE. The CDR3 DNA is TGTGCCAGCAGCCGCCGGGGGGACACAGATACGCAGTATTTT. It specifies CASSRRGDTDTQYF. Complete variable domain (other parts from reference TRBV9 and TRBJ2-3): DSGVTQTPKHLITATGQRVTLRCSPRSGDLSVYWYQQSLDQGLQFLIQYYNGEERAKGNILERFSAQQFPDLHSELNLSSLELGDSALYFCASSRRGDTDTQYFGPGTRLTVL.

This clone was recorded once. V gene TRBV15 combines with J gene TRBJ1-1; D is uncertain. The germline V gene encodes CDR1 LNHNV and CDR2 YYDKDF (reference sequence). The CDR3 has 13 amino acids. Trimming cost V 2 bases and J 2 bases, with 6 bases left between them. The CDR3 nucleotides are TGTGCCACCAGCAGAACTACTAACACTGAAGCTTTCTTT. It is translated as CATSRTTNTEAFF. The complete variable domain, with remaining parts taken from reference TRBV15 and TRBJ1-1, reads DAMVIQNPRYQVTQFGKPVTLSCSQTLNHNVMYWYQQKSSQAPKLLFHYYDKDFNNEADTPDNFQSRRPNTSFCFLDIRSPGLGDTAMYLCATSRTTNTEAFFGQGTRLTVV.

The CDR3 protein is CASSLGTGGFWNYGYTF. The CDR3 nucleotides read TGTGCCAGCAGCCTTGGGACAGGGGGATTTTGGAACTATGGCTACACCTTC. J is TRBJ1-2 and V is TRBV11-1; TRBD1 matches 11 bases. This CDR3 spans 17 amino acids. With V trimmed by 5 bases and J by 2 bases, 10 bases remained unmatched. CDR1 SGHAT and CDR2 FQDESV come from the germline V gene (reference sequence).

The genes are TRBV18 and TRBJ2-1, with 11 bases aligning to TRBD2. V lost 6 bases and J lost 4; bases outside the gene matches: 5. The CDR3 is 15 amino acids. Germline V lookup: CDR1 KGHSH, CDR2 LQKENI. This chain's CDR3 is CASSLSGGAYNEQFF. CDR3 in DNA: TGTGCCAGCTCGCTTAGCGGGGGGGCTTACAATGAGCAGTTCTTC.

This clone has just a few counts. V gene TRBV11-3 combines with J gene TRBJ2-7; 7 bases match TRBD1. Germline V gene sequence: CDR1 SGHNT, CDR2 YENEEA. V shed 3 bases and J 5 bases; nucleotides not matched to a gene: 10. The CDR3 is 15 amino acids. This CDR3 reads CASSFRGQSKDEQYF. CDR3 bases: TGTGCCAGCAGCTTTAGGGGACAGAGCAAGGACGAGCAGTACTTC.

V is TRBV14 and J is TRBJ1-5; D remains unclear. From germline, CDR1 is SGHDN and CDR2 FVKESK. The CDR3 loop spans 15 amino acids. Trimming took off 1 base at V and 7 bases at J, with 14 bases between the two ends. The CDR3 spells CASSQGRGSGQPQHF. The CDR3 coding sequence is TGTGCCAGCAGCCAAGGTCGGGGATCCGGACAGCCCCAGCATTTT. Full variable domain (missing parts from reference TRBV14 and TRBJ1-5): EAGVTQFPSHSVIEKGQTVTLRCDPISGHDNLYWYRRVMGKEIKFLLHFVKESKQDESGMPNNRFLAERTGGTYSTLKVQPAELEDSGVYFCASSQGRGSGQPQHFGDGTRLSIL.

The chain uses TRBV15 and TRBJ1-2; 7 bases agree with TRBD1. V trimming: 3 bases; J trimming: 2 bases; junction bases outside the gene matches: 3. Looked up from germline, CDR1 is LNHNV and CDR2 is YYDKDF (reference sequence). The CDR3 runs 14 residues. CDR3 nucleotide sequence: TGTGCCACCAGCAGGCCGGGACAGAACTATGGCTACACCTTC. This gives the protein CATSRPGQNYGYTF.

This chain links TRBV11-2 with TRBJ2-7; tentative D call: TRBD2 (5 bases). V was clipped by 5 bases and J by 3 bases, with 17 bases between them. CDR1 is SGHAT and CDR2 is FQNNGV in the germline V gene. The CDR3 loop spans 15 amino acids. CDR3 residues: CASSPTTGNGYEQYF. As DNA, the CDR3 is TGTGCCAGCAGCCCCACAACGGGGAACGGCTACGAGCAGTACTTC.

The chain employs TRBV27 and TRBJ1-2; the D is unclear. The CDR3 is made up of 13 amino acids. The ends were cut back, 5 bases at V and 4 bases at J, with 11 bases in the middle. CDR1 and CDR2 (germline): MNHEY, SMNVEV (reference sequence). CDR3 DNA sequence: TGTGCCAGCAGTATCTCCGCGGGCTATGGCTACACCTTC. Translated: CASSISAGYGYTF.

The chain combines TRBV6-6 with TRBJ2-7; the D gene is possibly TRBD1 (6 bases). Trimming removed 7 bases at V and 3 bases at J, with 19 bases between. Germline V gene sequence: CDR1 MNHNY, CDR2 SVGAGI (reference sequence). This CDR3 comprises 15 residues. In DNA form, the CDR3 reads TGTGCCAGCAACAACCGGGACACGGGGAACTACGAGCAGTACTTC. It specifies CASNNRDTGNYEQYF.

This clone appeared a few times. The J gene is TRBJ1-1, the V gene TRBV7-9; no clear D. The CDR3 spans 11 residues. The ends were cut back, 5 bases at V and 8 bases at J, with 9 bases in the middle. Germline V gene sequence: CDR1 SEHNR, CDR2 FQNEAQ (reference sequence). The CDR3 coding sequence is TGTGCCAGCAGCCGCACGAGGGAAGCTTTCTTT. It specifies CASSRTREAFF.

The chain carries TRBV9 and TRBJ2-1; D not resolved. Deletions cut 3 bases from V and 8 bases from J, with 15 bases between. This CDR3 spans 14 amino acids. Per germline, CDR1 SGDLS and CDR2 YYNGEE. CDR3 in amino acids: CASSAQLVADEQFF. Written as DNA, the CDR3 is TGTGCCAGCAGCGCCCAGCTGGTAGCCGATGAGCAGTTCTTC.

The chain carries TRBV27 and TRBJ1-1, with D perhaps TRBD1 (6 bases). V lost 6 bases to trimming and J lost 1 base, with 9 bases between them. From germline, CDR1 is MNHEY and CDR2 SMNVEV (reference sequence). The CDR3 contains 13 residues. CDR3 in DNA: TGTGCCAGCAGCGTCAGGGGGAACACTGAAGCTTTCTTT. It encodes CASSVRGNTEAFF.

About this clone: At one end the junction does not follow the germline gene, possibly because of a read error. The chain combines TRBV6-5 with TRBJ1-4; 8 bases are shared with TRBD1. The V gene's germline CDR1 is MNHEY and CDR2 SVGAGI. This CDR3 comprises 15 residues. CDR3 bases: TGTGCCAGCAGCGCGACAGGGGCAACGAATGAAAAACTGTTTTTT. Its protein is CASSATGATNEKLFF.

The chain links TRBV5-4 to TRBJ2-1; 9 nucleotides line up with TRBD2. The CDR3 runs 16 residues. The junction had 7 bases not matched to a gene; V was cut back by 2 bases and J by 4 bases. CDR1 and CDR2 (germline): SGHNT, YYREEE (reference sequence). The CDR3, as DNA: TGTGCCAGCAGCTTAGAAGATAGCGGGGGTTACAATGAGCAGTTCTTC. It yields the protein CASSLEDSGGYNEQFF.

The V call is TRBV10-3, the J call TRBJ1-6, with D unclear. V lost 3 bases, J lost 2 bases, and 14 bases lay in between. Germline CDR1 reads ENHRY; CDR2 reads SYGVKD. The CDR3 is 17 residues long. For the CDR3, the DNA is TGTGCCATCAGTGACCGTAAAGGGAAACCCTATAATTCACCCCTCCACTTT. Residues: CAISDRKGKPYNSPLHF.

This clone has a single count. Here the CDR3 reads CASQPEVPPLHF. CDR3 sequence (DNA): TGTGCCAGCCAGCCGGAGGTGCCACCCCTCCACTTT. The rearrangement links TRBV28 to TRBJ1-6; D not certain. Germline V gene sequence: CDR1 MDHEN, CDR2 SYDVKM. Trimming left V 8 bases short and J 11 bases short, with 13 bases between. The CDR3 is made up of 12 amino acids.

This clone was picked up one time. The chain is built from TRBV6-5 and TRBJ2-1, with D hard to call. V was pared by 4 bases and J by 0 bases, with 4 bases between. This CDR3 comprises 13 residues. The germline V gene encodes CDR1 MNHEY and CDR2 SVGAGI. The CDR3 nucleotides are TGTGCCAGCAGTTCCAGCTCCTACAATGAGCAGTTCTTC. Its translation is CASSSSSYNEQFF.

The sample holds a few counts of this clone. The chain couples TRBV7-9 to TRBJ2-7; possibly TRBD2 for D (6 bases). Trimming cost V 0 bases and J 0 bases, with 9 bases left between them. The V gene's germline CDR1 is SEHNR and CDR2 FQNEAQ (reference sequence). The CDR3 length is 15 residues. The CDR3: CASSLARGSSYEQYF. DNA for the CDR3: TGTGCCAGCAGCTTAGCTCGGGGGAGCTCCTACGAGCAGTACTTC.

J is TRBJ1-1 and V is TRBV28; no definite D call. Germline CDR1 MDHEN, CDR2 SYDVKM. The ends were cut back, 6 bases at V and 6 bases at J, with 8 bases in the middle. This CDR3 spans 11 amino acids. The CDR3 spells CASRDTAEAFF. The CDR3 bases are TGTGCCAGCAGGGATACTGCTGAAGCTTTCTTT.

The genes are TRBV11-2 and TRBJ2-7; D is unresolved. This CDR3 spans 12 amino acids. The V and J ends lost 5 bases and 1 base respectively, with 6 bases between them. Looked up from germline, CDR1 is SGHAT and CDR2 is FQNNGV. The DNA for the CDR3 is TGTGCCAGCAGCCCCCCGTCCTACGAGCAGTACTTC. It translates to CASSPPSYEQYF.

The V gene is TRBV11-2, the J gene TRBJ1-3; D is perhaps TRBD1 (5 bases). Per the germline V gene, CDR1 is SGHAT and CDR2 is FQNNGV. Trimming pared 1 base from V and 0 bases from J, leaving 13 bases between. The CDR3 consists of 17 residues. The CDR3 is CASSLAGQAYSGNTIYF. The CDR3 DNA reads as TGTGCCAGCAGCTTAGCGGGGCAGGCCTACTCTGGAAACACCATATATTTT.

J is TRBJ2-5 and V is TRBV30; TRBD2 matches 11 bases. Germline values: CDR1 GTSNPN, CDR2 SVGIG (reference sequence). V gave up 1 base and J gave up 1 base; unmatched junction bases: 8. This CDR3 has 17 amino acids. CDR3: CAWSGPRLAGTQETQYF. The CDR3, as DNA: TGTGCCTGGAGTGGGCCCCGACTAGCGGGGACCCAAGAGACCCAGTACTTC.

This clone was detected only once. Here the CDR3 reads CASTLGRGQETQYF. DNA of the CDR3: TGTGCCAGCACCCTGGGTCGAGGGCAAGAGACCCAGTACTTC. The chain carries TRBV28 and TRBJ2-5, with D possibly TRBD2 on 5 matching bases. Germline V gene sequence: CDR1 MDHEN, CDR2 SYDVKM. V was pared by 7 bases and J by 2 bases, with 14 bases between. This CDR3 region has 14 residues.

The V call is TRBV11-3, the J call TRBJ2-5; 7 positions match TRBD1. V gave up 5 bases and J gave up 1 base; unmatched junction bases: 4. This CDR3 has 14 amino acids. Germline values: CDR1 SGHNT, CDR2 YENEEA. Here the CDR3 reads CASSQGTAQETQYF. The CDR3 bases are TGTGCCAGCAGCCAAGGGACAGCCCAAGAGACCCAGTACTTC.

The rearrangement joins TRBV6-1 to TRBJ1-2, with D maybe TRBD1 (5 bases). In germline, CDR1 is MNHNS, CDR2 SASEGT. With 6 bases removed from V and 8 bases from J, the gap between germline ends came to 16 bases. The CDR3 is 13 residues long. CDR3 amino acids: CASSPTVRDGYTF. Written as DNA, the CDR3 is TGTGCCAGCAGCCCGACAGTCCGAGACGGCTACACCTTC.